A single sample gave rise to the 24 T cell receptor beta chains below, sequenced in a study of T cell changes during pregnancy in multiple sclerosis. Produced via immunoSEQ multiplex PCR; TCRdb's table is partial and in-frame only. The data contain tens of thousands of clones, around 94% of them singletons. Sample: peripheral blood, taken in the third trimester of pregnancy. All receptors come from a female donor with multiple sclerosis, enrolled in a pregnancy study.

The chain has TRBV7-2 and TRBJ2-3, with 9 bases matching TRBD2. V was pared by 0 bases and J by 3 bases, with 1 base of the junction left unmatched. Per germline, CDR1 SGHTA and CDR2 FQGNSA. The CDR3 length is 15 residues. This CDR3 is CASSLALAGTDTQYF. CDR3 sequence (DNA): TGTGCCAGCAGCTTAGCCCTAGCGGGAACAGATACGCAGTATTTT.

The chain carries TRBV4-3 and TRBJ2-1; 9 bases are a match to TRBD2. The CDR3 loop spans 15 amino acids. The V segment lost 2 bases and the J segment 2 bases; nucleotides outside the gene matches: 1. The germline gives CDR1 LGHNA, CDR2 YSLEER. The CDR3 sequence: CASSQSSGAYNEQFF. In DNA form, the CDR3 reads TGCGCCAGCAGCCAATCTAGCGGGGCCTACAATGAGCAGTTCTTC.

The chain carries TRBV7-2 and TRBJ2-3; 8 bases agree with TRBD1. This CDR3 is 15 amino acids long. Germline loops: CDR1 SGHTA, CDR2 FQGNSA. The trim removed 3 bases at V and 7 bases at J, leaving 9 bases unmatched. As DNA, the CDR3 is TGTGCCAGCAGCTTCCCGGGACAGGCGGTTTATACGCAGTATTTT. Amino acids: CASSFPGQAVYTQYF.

The chain recombines TRBV7-9 with TRBJ2-7, with TRBD1 identical over 9 bases. V lost 4 bases to trimming and J lost 3 bases; unmatched junction nucleotides: 7. This CDR3 spans 15 amino acids. The germline gives CDR1 SEHNR, CDR2 FQNEAQ (reference sequence). The DNA of the CDR3 is TGTGCCAGCAGCTGGCCAGACAGGGGGGGCTACGAGCAGTACTTC. Encoded protein: CASSWPDRGGYEQYF.

The chain couples TRBV19 to TRBJ2-7; 10 nucleotides align to TRBD2. V shed 8 bases and J 3 bases; nucleotides not matched to a gene: 7. The CDR3 loop spans 14 amino acids. The V gene's germline CDR1 is LNHDA and CDR2 SQIVND (reference sequence). The CDR3 nucleotides read TGTGCCAGTCAGTGGGCTAGCGGGGGCTACGAGCAGTACTTC. Its protein is CASQWASGGYEQYF.

The genes are TRBV6-4 and TRBJ2-1, with D perhaps TRBD1 (8 bases). The CDR3 totals 16 residues. Germline-derived CDR1 and CDR2 are MRHNA and SNTAGT. Trimming removed 11 bases at V and 12 bases at J, with 32 bases between. CDR3 in DNA: TGTGCCTCAAGCGGGGCAGGGGGCGACGGGGGTCGTCGGCAGTTCTTC. As protein: CASSGAGGDGGRRQFF.

This chain uses TRBV5-6 with TRBJ2-3; tentative D call: TRBD1 (5 bases). V was shortened by 1 base and J by 0 bases, with 9 bases between the two germline ends. The CDR3 consists of 15 residues. The germline V gene has CDR1 SGHDT and CDR2 YYEEEE. In DNA form, the CDR3 reads TGTGCCAGCAGCTTGAGGGGCACTAGCACAGATACGCAGTATTTT. Translated: CASSLRGTSTDTQYF. Full variable domain (outside the CDR3, taken from reference TRBV5-6 and TRBJ2-3): DAGVTQSPTHLIKTRGQQVTLRCSPKSGHDTVSWYQQALGQGPQFIFQYYEEEERQRGNFPDRFSGHQFPNYSSELNVNALLLGDSALYLCASSLRGTSTDTQYFGPGTRLTVL.

DNA of the CDR3: TGCGCCAGCAGCCAAGGGGTCGTGGGCCTCTACGAGCAGTACTTC. Residues: CASSQGVVGLYEQYF. The V and J genes are TRBV4-1 and TRBJ2-7; D uncertain. V shed 1 base and J shed 3 bases, with 13 bases lying between them. Germline CDR1 and CDR2: MGHRA and YSYEKL. This CDR3 contains 15 residues.

There are a few counts of this clone. This same CDR3 is encoded by further DNA sequences in the sample. For the CDR3, the DNA is TGTGCCAGCTCACCATCAGGGGGAAACACTGAAGCTTTCTTT. Encoded protein: CASSPSGGNTEAFF. This chain uses TRBV18 with TRBJ1-1; 7 nucleotides line up with TRBD1. Germline loops: CDR1 KGHSH, CDR2 LQKENI. The CDR3 runs 14 residues. The V and J ends lost 2 bases and 2 bases, in that order; junction bases with no gene match: 2. Together with reference TRBV18 and TRBJ1-1, the CDR3 gives the full variable domain: NAGVMQNPRHLVRRRGQEARLRCSPMKGHSHVYWYRQLPEEGLKFMVYLQKENIIDESGMPKERFSAEFPKEGPSILRIQQVVRGDSAAYFCASSPSGGNTEAFFGQGTRLTVV.

The chain is built from TRBV5-1 and TRBJ2-2; 7 nucleotides agree with TRBD1. This CDR3 has 16 amino acids. Germline CDR1 reads SGHRS; CDR2 reads YFSETQ. With V trimmed by 4 bases and J by 2 bases, 8 bases remained unmatched. CDR3 nucleotides: TGCGCCAGCAGCCTCGTCGGGACAGCCAACACCGGGGAGCTGTTTTTT. Protein product: CASSLVGTANTGELFF.

Only one count was recorded for this clone. The chain is built from TRBV5-6 and TRBJ2-2; 9 positions agree with TRBD2. This CDR3 contains 17 residues. With 2 bases clipped from V and 4 bases from J, the junction kept 9 bases outside the gene matches. CDR1 SGHDT and CDR2 YYEEEE come from the germline V gene. Written as DNA, the CDR3 is TGTGCCAGCAGCTTTAACCCCCTAGCGGGAACCACCGGGGAGCTGTTTTTT. This gives the protein CASSFNPLAGTTGELFF.

The chain couples TRBV7-8 to TRBJ1-1; TRBD1 matches at 8 bases. The CDR3 covers 14 residues. V shed 2 bases and J 9 bases; nucleotides not matched to a gene: 8. Germline V lookup: CDR1 SGHVS, CDR2 FQNEAQ. The CDR3 DNA reads TGTGCCAGCAGCTTATCCCCAGGACAGGGACAAGCTTTCTTT. Protein: CASSLSPGQGQAFF. The entire variable domain, with the rest obtained from reference TRBV7-8 and TRBJ1-1, is as follows: GAGVSQSPRYKVAKRGQDVALRCDPISGHVSLFWYQQALGQGPEFLTYFQNEAQLDKSGLPSDRFFAERPEGSVSTLKIQRTQQEDSAVYLCASSLSPGQGQAFFGQGTRLTVV.

This CDR3 is CASTIDRDQETQYF. For the CDR3, the DNA is TGTGCCAGCACGATCGACAGGGACCAAGAGACCCAGTACTTC. This chain links TRBV6-1 with TRBJ2-5; 7 positions agree with TRBD1. With V trimmed by 7 bases and J by 0 bases, 5 bases remained unmatched. Germline V gives CDR1 MNHNS, CDR2 SASEGT. The CDR3 runs to 14 residues.

This sequence joins TRBV4-2 and TRBJ2-3; TRBD1 aligns across 9 bases. J gave up 3 bases and V 7 bases, and 2 bases lay outside the gene matches. CDR1 LGHNA and CDR2 YNFKEQ come from the germline V gene. This CDR3 spans 13 amino acids. The chain's CDR3 is CASTGQGTDTQYF. The CDR3 DNA reads as TGTGCCAGCACCGGACAGGGGACAGATACGCAGTATTTT.

The chain couples TRBV18 to TRBJ2-6; TRBD1 might be the D (6 bases). The CDR3 loop spans 18 amino acids. V was trimmed by 0 bases and J by 1 base, leaving 13 bases between them. Germline V gene sequence: CDR1 KGHSH, CDR2 LQKENI. CDR3 sequence: CASSPPTGRGSGANVLTF. In DNA, the CDR3 is TGTGCCAGCTCACCACCGACAGGTCGTGGATCTGGGGCCAACGTCCTGACTTTC.

The rearrangement links TRBV11-2 to TRBJ2-1, with 16 bases identical to TRBD2. The CDR3 covers 16 residues. The V gene end was trimmed by 5 bases and the J gene end by 6 bases; junction bases not matched to a gene: 4. Germline-derived CDR1 and CDR2 are SGHAT and FQNNGV. The CDR3, as DNA: TGTGCCAGCAGCCCCGGGACTAGCGGGAGGGGCAATGAGCAGTTCTTC. Its translation: CASSPGTSGRGNEQFF.

J is TRBJ2-3 and V is TRBV9, with D perhaps matching TRBD2 (6 bases). V lost 4 bases and J lost 2, with 11 bases in between. This CDR3 contains 14 residues. Germline loops: CDR1 SGDLS, CDR2 YYNGEE. CDR3 in amino acids: CASSFRDFTDTQYF. CDR3 DNA sequence: TGTGCCAGCAGCTTCCGGGACTTCACAGATACGCAGTATTTT.

The rearrangement joins TRBV27 to TRBJ2-7; D is possibly TRBD2 (5 bases). The CDR3 extends over 13 amino acids. CDR1 and CDR2 (germline): MNHEY, SMNVEV (reference sequence). V was pared by 3 bases and J by 3 bases, with 9 bases between. The DNA of the CDR3 is TGTGCCAGCAGTTTCGCGGCGGGCTACGAGCAGTACTTC. Translation: CASSFAAGYEQYF.

The chain is built from TRBV6-6 and TRBJ1-1, with TRBD1 as a possible D gene (5 bases). This CDR3 has 14 residues. V shed 6 bases and J shed 4 bases, with 15 bases lying between them. Germline V gene data show CDR1 as MNHNY and CDR2 as SVGAGI (reference sequence). CDR3 in DNA: TGTGCCAGCAGCCCACCGGTGGGGGGCACTGAAGCTTTCTTT. This sequence encodes CASSPPVGGTEAFF.

This clone has a single count. The chain carries TRBV19 and TRBJ2-6; TRBD1 aligns across 9 bases. V shed 7 bases, J shed 3 bases, and the junction held 7 bases outside the gene matches. From germline, CDR1 is LNHDA and CDR2 SQIVND (reference sequence). This CDR3 contains 16 residues. The CDR3, as DNA: TGTGCCAGTAACCCGGGACAGGGCCTTGGGGCCAACGTCCTGACTTTC. This translates into CASNPGQGLGANVLTF. Full variable domain (missing parts from reference TRBV19 and TRBJ2-6): DGGITQSPKYLFRKEGQNVTLSCEQNLNHDAMYWYRQDPGQGLRLIYYSQIVNDFQKGDIAEGYSVSREKKESFPLTVTSAQKNPTAFYLCASNPGQGLGANVLTFGAGSRLTVL.

The count of this clone is one. The rearrangement uses TRBV6-1 and TRBJ2-7; no firm D call. Trimming cost V 2 bases and J 2 bases, with 7 bases left between them. The germline CDR1 and CDR2 sequences are MNHNS and SASEGT. This CDR3 has 13 amino acids. The CDR3 DNA is TGTGCCAGCAGTGAATTGGCCGCCTACGAGCAGTACTTC. This sequence encodes CASSELAAYEQYF.

The chain has TRBV7-9 and TRBJ2-3; TRBD2 aligns across 9 bases. Germline-derived CDR1 and CDR2 are SEHNR and FQNEAQ (reference sequence). V dropped 2 bases and J dropped 2; count of bases not matched to a gene: 8. This CDR3 contains 17 residues. The CDR3 spells CASSLLRLAEVTDTQYF. The CDR3 coding sequence is TGTGCCAGCAGCTTATTGCGACTAGCGGAAGTCACAGATACGCAGTATTTT.

This clone was seen only once. V and J are TRBV29-1 and TRBJ2-3; a weak D match, TRBD2 (5 bases). The CDR3 sequence is 14 residues long. CDR1 is SQVTM and CDR2 is ANQGSEA in the germline V gene. V shed 4 bases and J shed 0 bases, with 11 bases lying between them. In nucleotides, the CDR3 is TGCAGCGTTGGTGGCGGGTTTAGCACAGATACGCAGTATTTT. Protein product: CSVGGGFSTDTQYF.

The chain employs TRBV27 and TRBJ2-1, with D possibly TRBD1 on 6 matching bases. The CDR3 sequence is 14 residues long. Germline V gives CDR1 MNHEY, CDR2 SMNVEV (reference sequence). Trimming shortened V by 2 bases and J by 7 bases, and 12 bases separated the two germline ends. For the CDR3, the DNA is TGTGCCAGCAGTTTAAGTACAGGGACGAATGAGCAGTTCTTC. Protein: CASSLSTGTNEQFF.